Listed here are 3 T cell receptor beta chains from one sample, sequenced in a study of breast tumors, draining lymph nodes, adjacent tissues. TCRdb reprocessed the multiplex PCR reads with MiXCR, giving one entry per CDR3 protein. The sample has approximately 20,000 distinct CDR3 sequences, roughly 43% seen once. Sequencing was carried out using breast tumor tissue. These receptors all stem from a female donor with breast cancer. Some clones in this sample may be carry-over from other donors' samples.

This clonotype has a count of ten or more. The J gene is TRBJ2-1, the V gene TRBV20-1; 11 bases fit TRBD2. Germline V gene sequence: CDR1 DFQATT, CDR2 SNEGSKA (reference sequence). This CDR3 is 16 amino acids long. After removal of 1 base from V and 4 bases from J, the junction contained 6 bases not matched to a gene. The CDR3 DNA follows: TGCAGTGCTAGAGGAGAAACTAGCGGGAGTTACAATGAGCAGTTCTTC. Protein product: CSARGETSGSYNEQFF.

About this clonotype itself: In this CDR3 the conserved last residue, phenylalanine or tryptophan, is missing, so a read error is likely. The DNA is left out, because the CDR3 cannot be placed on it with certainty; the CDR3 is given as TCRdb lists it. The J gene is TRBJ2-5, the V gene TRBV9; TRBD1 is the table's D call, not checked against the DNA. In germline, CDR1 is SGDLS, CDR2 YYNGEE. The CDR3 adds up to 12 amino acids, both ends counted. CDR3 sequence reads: CASSVPDGGSDT.

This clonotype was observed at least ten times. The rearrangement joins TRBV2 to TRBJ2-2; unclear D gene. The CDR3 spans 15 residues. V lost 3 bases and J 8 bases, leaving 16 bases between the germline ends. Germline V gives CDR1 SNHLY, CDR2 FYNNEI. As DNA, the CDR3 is TGTGCCAGCAGTGAGCTCGACTCCATTACGGGGGAGCTGTTTTTT. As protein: CASSELDSITGELFF.